This T cell receptor (beta chain) is drawn from a study of post-analysis software for immune sequencing data. Study observations and caveats: Roughly five TRBV segments were significantly more frequent in patients than in controls. TRBV5-6, TRBV5-1 and TRBV20-1 were among these segments.

This CDR3 has 18 amino acids. CDR1 and CDR2 (germline): MNHEY, SVGAGI. The V and J ends lost 3 bases and 3 bases respectively, with 21 bases between them. This clonotype was picked up a small number of times. What it binds is unknown. Unique molecular identifiers were present in the TCR beta cDNA libraries. Yield was roughly 0.5 million cDNA molecules from around 1 to 9.1 million T cells. TCRdb reanalysed the PCR reads using MiXCR and keeps one entry per CDR3 protein. The sample includes around 710,000 distinct CDR3 sequences, approximately 44% seen only once; the top ten take roughly 4.9%. The receptor was derived from a girl between 5 and 17 years old with multiple sclerosis. Input material: blood. The chain uses TRBV6-5 and TRBJ2-1; D is uncertain. CDR3: CASSYLALGLVGYNEQFF. In nucleotides, the CDR3 is TGTGCCAGCAGTTATCTTGCCCTCGGGCTAGTGGGCTACAATGAGCAGTTCTTC.